This T cell receptor (beta chain) was profiled in a study of T cell responses to AZD1222 COVID-19 vaccine. As for this clone: Its antigen is not known.

Broader study findings: Donors were chiefly white British, with a greater number of females, and clonal diversity was perhaps underestimated. Among spike-specific TCRs, nearly half reportedly target unmutated variant regions.

Using immunoSEQ multiplex PCR, the repertoire was profiled, and TCRdb retains in-frame clones only, with some absent. This table has about 200,000 clones, 85% to 95% appearing once. With 4 bases removed from V and 3 bases from J, the gap between germline ends came to 16 bases. The length of the CDR3 is 15 residues. Germline CDR1 and CDR2: WSHSY and SAAADI. This TCR was sampled from an adult in good health. The chain recombines TRBV10-2 with TRBJ2-7; possibly TRBD2 for D (5 bases). Sequenced material: peripheral blood, taken on day 0 of AZD1222 vaccination. The chain's CDR3 is CASSAYSQRSYEQYF. CDR3 coding DNA: TGCGCCAGCAGTGCCTACAGCCAGCGGAGCTACGAGCAGTACTTC.